This T cell receptor (beta chain) was profiled in a study of shared clonotypes between healthy human individuals. Assay: immunoSEQ multiplex PCR; the TCRdb copy retains only in-frame clones and omits some. This sample carries about 1 million clones, around 74% of them seen once, and the ten largest clones take 1.4%. Trimming stripped 4 bases from V and 2 bases from J, with 6 bases between. The CDR3 spans 12 residues. Germline values: CDR1 SQVTM, CDR2 ANQGSEA. Sequenced: memory CD4+ T cells sorted from blood. Subset specified: CD45RA-negative fraction. J is TRBJ1-3 and V is TRBV29-1; no clear D gene. This TCR derives from a young man in good health. The CDR3 bases are TGCAGCGTTGCTCCGGCTGGAAACACCATATATTTT. It specifies CSVAPAGNTIYF.